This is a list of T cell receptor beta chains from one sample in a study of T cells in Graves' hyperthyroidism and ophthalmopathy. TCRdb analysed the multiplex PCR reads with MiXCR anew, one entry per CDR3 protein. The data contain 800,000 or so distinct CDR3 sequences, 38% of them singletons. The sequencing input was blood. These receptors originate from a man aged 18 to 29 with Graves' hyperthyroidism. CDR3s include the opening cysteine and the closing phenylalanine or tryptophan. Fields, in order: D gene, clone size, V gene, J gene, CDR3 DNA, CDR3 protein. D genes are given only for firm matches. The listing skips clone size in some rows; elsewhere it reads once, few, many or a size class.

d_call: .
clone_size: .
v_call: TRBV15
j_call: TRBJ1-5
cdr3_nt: TGTGCCACCAGCAGCCCGGGGGATAGCAATCAGCCCCAGCATTTT
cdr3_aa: CATSSPGDSNQPQHF

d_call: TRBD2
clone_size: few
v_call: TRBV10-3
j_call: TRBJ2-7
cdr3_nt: TGTGCCAGCGTGGGACTAGCGGGAGTCTACGAGCAGTACTTC
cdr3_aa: CASVGLAGVYEQYF

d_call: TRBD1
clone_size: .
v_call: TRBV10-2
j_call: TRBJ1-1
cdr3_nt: TGTGCCCGCATGCCGACAGGGGAGAACACTGAAGCTTTCTTT
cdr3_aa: CARMPTGENTEAFF

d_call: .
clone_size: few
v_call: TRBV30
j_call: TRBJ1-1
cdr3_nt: TGTGCCTGGGTTGACACGGGCACTGAAGCTTTCTTT
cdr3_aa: CAWVDTGTEAFF

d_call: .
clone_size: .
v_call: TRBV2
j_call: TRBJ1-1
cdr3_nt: TGTGCCAACAGCACGACCGGGAACACTGAAGCTTTCTTT
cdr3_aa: CANSTTGNTEAFF

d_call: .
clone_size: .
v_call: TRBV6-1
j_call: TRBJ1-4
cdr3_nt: TGTGCCAGCGCGGCCGGGGCTTATAATGAAAAACTGTTTTTT
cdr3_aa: CASAAGAYNEKLFF

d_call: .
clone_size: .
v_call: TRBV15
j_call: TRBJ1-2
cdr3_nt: TGTGCCACCAGCAGGATTACAGGGCACTACACCTTC
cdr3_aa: CATSRITGHYTF

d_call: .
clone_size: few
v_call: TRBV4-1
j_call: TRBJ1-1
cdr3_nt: TGCGCCAGCAGCCGTGAGTCGCAGGGGACTGAAGCTTTCTTT
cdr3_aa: CASSRESQGTEAFF

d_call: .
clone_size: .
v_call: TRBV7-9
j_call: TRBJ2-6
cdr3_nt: TGTGCCAGCAGCTCCGGGTGGGCCGGGGCCAACGTCCTGACTTTC
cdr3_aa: CASSSGWAGANVLTF

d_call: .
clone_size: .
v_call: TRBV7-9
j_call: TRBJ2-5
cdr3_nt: TGTGCCAGCTCACCCCTAGCGAACCAAGAGACCCAGTACTTC
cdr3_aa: CASSPLANQETQYF

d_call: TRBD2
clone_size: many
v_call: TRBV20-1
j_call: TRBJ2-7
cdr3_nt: TGCAGTGCTAGACTGGGACTAGCGGGAGGGCAGCAGTACTTC
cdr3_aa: CSARLGLAGGQQYF

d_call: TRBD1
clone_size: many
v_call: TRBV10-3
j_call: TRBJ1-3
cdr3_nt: TGTGCCATCAAAGCCGGGACAGGAGGAAACACCATATATTTT
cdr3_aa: CAIKAGTGGNTIYF

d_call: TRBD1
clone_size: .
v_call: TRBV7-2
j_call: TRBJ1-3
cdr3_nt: TGTGCCAGCAGCTTACGGAACGGGACAGCCTTCTCTGGAAACACCATATATTTT
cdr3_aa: CASSLRNGTAFSGNTIYF

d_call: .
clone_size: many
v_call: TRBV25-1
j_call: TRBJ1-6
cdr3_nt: TGTGCCAGCAGTGAATTCTTCAATTCACCCCTCCACTTT
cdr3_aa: CASSEFFNSPLHF

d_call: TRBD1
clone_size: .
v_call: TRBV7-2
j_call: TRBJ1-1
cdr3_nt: TGTGCCAGCAGTAACATACAGGGGGCTGAAGCTTTCTTT
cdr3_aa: CASSNIQGAEAFF

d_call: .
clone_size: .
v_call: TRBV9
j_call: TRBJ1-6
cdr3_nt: TGTGCCAGCAGCTTCAGTAGAAGCTCCTATAATTCACCCCTCCACTTT
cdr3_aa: CASSFSRSSYNSPLHF

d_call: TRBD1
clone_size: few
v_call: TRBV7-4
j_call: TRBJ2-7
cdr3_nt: TGTGCCAGCAGCCAAGCAGGGACAGGCTACGAGCAGTACTTC
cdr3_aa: CASSQAGTGYEQYF

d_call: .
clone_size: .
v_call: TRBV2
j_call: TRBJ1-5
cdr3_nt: TGTGCCAGCAGTGAAACCAGGGCAGAGCCCCAGCATTTT
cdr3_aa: CASSETRAEPQHF

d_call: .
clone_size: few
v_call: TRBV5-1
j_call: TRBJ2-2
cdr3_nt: TGCGCCACCAAGGACGGTAGCACCGGGGAGCTGTTTTTT
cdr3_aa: CATKDGSTGELFF

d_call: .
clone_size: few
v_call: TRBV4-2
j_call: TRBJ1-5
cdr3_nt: TGTGCCAGCAGCCCCGCGGAGTTGCAGCCCCAGCATTTT
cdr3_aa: CASSPAELQPQHF

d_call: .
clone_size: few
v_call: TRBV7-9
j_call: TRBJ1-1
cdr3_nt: TGTGCCAGCAGCTCGACTACGGTCTCCTCCATGGGTGCTTTCTTT
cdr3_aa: CASSSTTVSSMGAFF

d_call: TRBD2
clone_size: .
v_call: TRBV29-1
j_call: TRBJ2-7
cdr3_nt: TGCAGCGTTGAAATGGCTCATGGGGGAGGGAGCTACGAGCAGCACTTC
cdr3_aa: CSVEMAHGGGSYEQHF

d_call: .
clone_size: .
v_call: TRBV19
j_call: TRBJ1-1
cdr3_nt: TGTGCCAGTAGTATAGCCGCTGAACTTGAAGCTTTCTTT
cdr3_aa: CASSIAAELEAFF

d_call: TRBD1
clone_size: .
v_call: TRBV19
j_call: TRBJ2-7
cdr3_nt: TGTGCCAGTAGTCCCGGGACAGGGATTGATGAGCAGTACTTC
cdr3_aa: CASSPGTGIDEQYF

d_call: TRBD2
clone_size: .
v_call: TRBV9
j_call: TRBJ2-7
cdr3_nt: TGTGCCAGCATACGGACTAGCGGGTCGGGCGAGCAGTACTTC
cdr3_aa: CASIRTSGSGEQYF

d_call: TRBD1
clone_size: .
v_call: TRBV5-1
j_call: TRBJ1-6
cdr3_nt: TGCGCCAGCAGCCCCGGACAGGGGAGGGGTTCACCCCTCCACTTT
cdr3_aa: CASSPGQGRGSPLHF

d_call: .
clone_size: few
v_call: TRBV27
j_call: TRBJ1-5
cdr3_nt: TGTGCCAGCAGTCTAACAGGGACCCCGATCTCTCCCCAGCATTTT
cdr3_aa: CASSLTGTPISPQHF

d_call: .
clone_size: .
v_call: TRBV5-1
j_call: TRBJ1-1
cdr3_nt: TGCGCCAGCAGTACGACAGGAGAGAACACTGAAGCTTTCTTT
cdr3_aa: CASSTTGENTEAFF

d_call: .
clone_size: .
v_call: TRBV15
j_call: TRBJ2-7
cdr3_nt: TGTGCCACCAGCAGTACCCCGACAACCGCCTACGAGCAGTACTTC
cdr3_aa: CATSSTPTTAYEQYF

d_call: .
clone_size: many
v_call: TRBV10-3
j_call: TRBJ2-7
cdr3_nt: TGTGCCATCAGTAGAGGTAGTAGGAACGAGCAGTACTTC
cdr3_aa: CAISRGSRNEQYF

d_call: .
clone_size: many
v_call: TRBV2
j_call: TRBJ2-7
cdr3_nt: TGTGCCAGCACCGGGACAACCTACGAGCAGTACTTC
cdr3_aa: CASTGTTYEQYF

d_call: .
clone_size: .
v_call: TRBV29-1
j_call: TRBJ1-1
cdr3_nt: TGCAGCAGAAGGACTGAGAACACTGAAGCTTTCTTT
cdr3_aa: CSRRTENTEAFF

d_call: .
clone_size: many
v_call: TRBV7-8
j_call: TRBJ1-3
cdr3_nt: TGTGCCAGCAGCCTGGAGACAGGCATCTCTGGAAACACCATATATTTT
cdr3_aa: CASSLETGISGNTIYF

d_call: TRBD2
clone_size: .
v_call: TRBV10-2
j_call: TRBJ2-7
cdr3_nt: TGCGCCAGCAGCCAAAATAGCGGGAGTTACTCCTACGAGCAGTACTTC
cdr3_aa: CASSQNSGSYSYEQYF

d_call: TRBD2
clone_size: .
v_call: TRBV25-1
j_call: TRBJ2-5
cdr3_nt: TGTGCCAGCAGTCACCGGACTAGCGGGATCCAAGAGACCCAGTACTTC
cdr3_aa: CASSHRTSGIQETQYF

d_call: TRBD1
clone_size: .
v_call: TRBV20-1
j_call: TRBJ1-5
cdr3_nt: TGCAGTGCGAGGACAGGGACGGGTCAGCCCCAGCATTTT
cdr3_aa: CSARTGTGQPQHF

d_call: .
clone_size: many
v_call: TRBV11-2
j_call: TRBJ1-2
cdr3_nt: TGTGCCAGCAGCTCCTACGACAGAAACTATGGCTACACCTTC
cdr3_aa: CASSSYDRNYGYTF

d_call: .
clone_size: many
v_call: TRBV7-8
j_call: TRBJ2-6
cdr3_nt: TGTGCCAGCAGCCCCTCGTTGGGTGCCGGGGCCAACGTCCTGACTTTC
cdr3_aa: CASSPSLGAGANVLTF

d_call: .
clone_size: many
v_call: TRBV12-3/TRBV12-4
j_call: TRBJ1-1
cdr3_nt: TGTGCCAGCAGTTTTTTAGGGGCCGAAGCTTTCTTT
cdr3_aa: CASSFLGAEAFF

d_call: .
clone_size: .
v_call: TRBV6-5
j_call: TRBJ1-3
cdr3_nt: TGTGCCAGCAGTTACTCGAGGGTCCTAGGCTCTGGAAACACCATATATTTT
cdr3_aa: CASSYSRVLGSGNTIYF

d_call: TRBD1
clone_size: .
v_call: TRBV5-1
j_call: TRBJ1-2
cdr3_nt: TGCGCCAGCGGAGCGACGGGACAGGGCGTATATGGCTACACCTTC
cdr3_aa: CASGATGQGVYGYTF

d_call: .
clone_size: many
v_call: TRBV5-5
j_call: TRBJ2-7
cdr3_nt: TGTGCCAGCACCGAAGGGATAGGGCTGGACGAGCAGTACTTC
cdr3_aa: CASTEGIGLDEQYF

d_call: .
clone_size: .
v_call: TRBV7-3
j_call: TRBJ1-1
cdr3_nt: TGCGCCAGCAGCCAACTGGGACGGGATGAAGCTTTCTTT
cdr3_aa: CASSQLGRDEAFF

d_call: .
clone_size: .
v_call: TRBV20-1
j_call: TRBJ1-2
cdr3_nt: TGCAGTGCTAGAGCCCCCCAATGGGGGGGTCCTGGCTACACCTTC
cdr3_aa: CSARAPQWGGPGYTF

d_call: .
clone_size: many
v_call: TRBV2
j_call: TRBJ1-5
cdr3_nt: TGTGCCAGCAGTGAAGAGGACGGACAGCCCCAGCATTTT
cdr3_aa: CASSEEDGQPQHF

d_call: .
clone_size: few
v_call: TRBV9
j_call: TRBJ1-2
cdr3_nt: TGTGCCAGCAGCGAAGCCCCCGAGGGTGGCTACACCTTC
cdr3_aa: CASSEAPEGGYTF

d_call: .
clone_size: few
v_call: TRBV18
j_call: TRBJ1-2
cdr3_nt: TGTGCCAGCTCGCCCGGGAGCCTTTATGGCTACACCTTC
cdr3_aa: CASSPGSLYGYTF

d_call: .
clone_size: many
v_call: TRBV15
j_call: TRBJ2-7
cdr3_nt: TGTGCCACCAGCAGAGAATCAGGAAACTACGAGCAGTACTTC
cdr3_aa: CATSRESGNYEQYF

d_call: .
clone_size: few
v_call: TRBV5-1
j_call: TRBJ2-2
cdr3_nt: TGCGCCAGCAGCTTGACAGGGCAGACGAACACCGGGGAGCTGTTTTTT
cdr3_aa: CASSLTGQTNTGELFF

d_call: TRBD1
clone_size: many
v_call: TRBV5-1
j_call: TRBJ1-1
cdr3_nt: TGCGCCAGCAGCTTGTCACAGGGGCAGATGAACACTGAAGCTTTCTTT
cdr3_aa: CASSLSQGQMNTEAFF

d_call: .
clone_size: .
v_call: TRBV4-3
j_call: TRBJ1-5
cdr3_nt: TGCGCCAGCAGCCAGGGGGGAGAGCCCCAGCATTTT
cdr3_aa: CASSQGGEPQHF

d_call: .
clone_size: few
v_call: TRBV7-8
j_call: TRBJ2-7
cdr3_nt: TGTGCCAGCAGCTCCATGGGGGGACACCTCTCCTACGAGCAGTACTTC
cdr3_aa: CASSSMGGHLSYEQYF